This TCR beta chain appears in the sequencing data of a study of T cell responses to AZD1222 COVID-19 vaccine. The germline CDR1 and CDR2 sequences are LGHDT and YNNKEL (reference sequence). With V trimmed by 4 bases and J by 5 bases, 7 bases remained unmatched. The CDR3 length is 15 residues. Details on this clone: The antigen remains undetermined.

Study-wide findings and caveats: The repertoires were collected only after the peak T cell response.

The table came from immunoSEQ multiplex PCR; TCRdb's copy has only in-frame clones and leaves some out. The sample carries more than 90,000 clones, approximately 87% recorded once. Source: peripheral blood, taken 28 days after the second AZD1222 dose. This TCR was sampled from an adult who received the AZD1222 COVID-19 vaccine. J is TRBJ2-5 and V is TRBV3-1 (or the pseudogene TRBV3-2); 10 bases align to TRBD2. The CDR3 nucleotides read TGTGCCAGCAGCCTCAACATAGCGGGGGGTGAGACCCAGTACTTC. Translation: CASSLNIAGGETQYF.